The rows below give T cell receptor beta chains drawn from one sample of a study of T cells in Graves' hyperthyroidism and ophthalmopathy. TCRdb re-called the multiplex PCR reads with MiXCR, one entry per CDR3 protein. The sample lists 700,000 or so distinct CDR3 sequences; roughly 17% were seen once. Sample: blood. Receptor source: a man aged 18 to 35 with Graves' hyperthyroidism. Each CDR3 is given with its conserved first and last residue. A D gene is named only where the DNA matches it firmly. Clone size is not always given. Where it is, it says once, few, many or a class for expanded clones.

d_gene: NA
j_gene: TRBJ2-3
abundance: many
v_gene: TRBV10-3
CDR3nt: TGTGCCATCAGTGAGGTCAAAGATACGCAGTATTTT
CDR3aa: CAISEVKDTQYF

d_gene: TRBD1
j_gene: TRBJ2-7
abundance: NA
v_gene: TRBV28
CDR3nt: TGTGCCAGCACCTCGACAGGGGGCTTCTACGAGCAGTACTTC
CDR3aa: CASTSTGGFYEQYF

d_gene: NA
j_gene: TRBJ2-1
abundance: NA
v_gene: TRBV3-1
CDR3nt: TGTGCCAGCACCCAACGGGGACCCTGCAATGAGCAGTTCTTC
CDR3aa: CASTQRGPCNEQFF

d_gene: NA
j_gene: TRBJ2-5
abundance: NA
v_gene: TRBV27
CDR3nt: TGTGCCAGCAGTTATGCAGGGCACGAGACCCAGTACTTC
CDR3aa: CASSYAGHETQYF

d_gene: TRBD1
j_gene: TRBJ1-5
abundance: many
v_gene: TRBV2
CDR3nt: TGTGCCAGCAGAGGGGACAGGGTGAGGAATCAGCCCCAGCATTTT
CDR3aa: CASRGDRVRNQPQHF

d_gene: TRBD2
j_gene: TRBJ2-3
abundance: few
v_gene: TRBV19
CDR3nt: TGTGCCAGTAGTAAGGCTAGCGGGAGGGTGGCAGATACGCAGTATTTT
CDR3aa: CASSKASGRVADTQYF

d_gene: NA
j_gene: TRBJ2-7
abundance: many
v_gene: TRBV5-8
CDR3nt: TGTGCCAGCAACACCCGTCGCTACGAGCAGTACTTC
CDR3aa: CASNTRRYEQYF

d_gene: NA
j_gene: TRBJ1-4
abundance: few
v_gene: TRBV5-1
CDR3nt: TGCGCCAGCAGCCCGGGGGGAGATAATGAAAAACTGTTTTTT
CDR3aa: CASSPGGDNEKLFF

d_gene: NA
j_gene: TRBJ1-1
abundance: few
v_gene: TRBV14
CDR3nt: TGTGCCAGCAGCCAAGACCCGAGGATGAACACTGAAGCTTTCTTT
CDR3aa: CASSQDPRMNTEAFF

d_gene: NA
j_gene: TRBJ2-7
abundance: many
v_gene: TRBV20-1
CDR3nt: TGCAGTGCTAGTAAGTTCCAGGGGAACTCCTACGAGCAGTACTTC
CDR3aa: CSASKFQGNSYEQYF

d_gene: NA
j_gene: TRBJ2-2
abundance: NA
v_gene: TRBV9
CDR3nt: TGTGCCAGCAGTTCAATAGACAGCCGAAGAGCCGGGGAGCTGTTTTTT
CDR3aa: CASSSIDSRRAGELFF

d_gene: TRBD1
j_gene: TRBJ1-6
abundance: NA
v_gene: TRBV27
CDR3nt: TGTGCCAGCAGGACAGGGAATAATTCACCCCTCCACTTT
CDR3aa: CASRTGNNSPLHF

d_gene: TRBD1
j_gene: TRBJ2-7
abundance: many
v_gene: TRBV7-9
CDR3nt: TGTGCCAGCAGCTTAGTTCGGGACAGGGGGATGCAGTACTTC
CDR3aa: CASSLVRDRGMQYF

d_gene: TRBD1
j_gene: TRBJ2-3
abundance: many
v_gene: TRBV28
CDR3nt: TGTGCCAGCAGCCCAGATATGACAGGGAGCACAGATACGCAGTATTTT
CDR3aa: CASSPDMTGSTDTQYF

d_gene: NA
j_gene: TRBJ2-7
abundance: many
v_gene: TRBV7-9
CDR3nt: TGTGCCAGCAGCTTAGGGGGAAGCGGATTGGGGAGGAACGAGCAGTACTTC
CDR3aa: CASSLGGSGLGRNEQYF

d_gene: NA
j_gene: TRBJ2-7
abundance: few
v_gene: TRBV27
CDR3nt: TGTGCCAGCAGTCCTAGGACAGACGGGTACGAGCAGTACTTC
CDR3aa: CASSPRTDGYEQYF

d_gene: TRBD2
j_gene: TRBJ2-7
abundance: NA
v_gene: TRBV19
CDR3nt: TGTGCCAGTAGCAGGACTAGCGTCGACGAGCAGTACTTC
CDR3aa: CASSRTSVDEQYF

d_gene: TRBD1
j_gene: TRBJ1-6
abundance: many
v_gene: TRBV27
CDR3nt: TGTGCCAGCAGACCAGGGGGCGCGGATAATTCACCCCTCCACTTT
CDR3aa: CASRPGGADNSPLHF

d_gene: TRBD1
j_gene: TRBJ2-7
abundance: NA
v_gene: TRBV28
CDR3nt: TGTGCCAGCAGTGGGACAGGGTACCCCGAGCAGTACTTC
CDR3aa: CASSGTGYPEQYF

d_gene: NA
j_gene: TRBJ2-2
abundance: NA
v_gene: TRBV10-3
CDR3nt: TGTGCCATCAAAGCGGATAGCGCTTCGAACACCGGGGAGCTGTTTTTT
CDR3aa: CAIKADSASNTGELFF

d_gene: NA
j_gene: TRBJ2-7
abundance: few
v_gene: TRBV5-1
CDR3nt: TGCGCCAGCAGCTCTGAACCGGGACAACGCTACGAGCAGTACTTC
CDR3aa: CASSSEPGQRYEQYF

d_gene: NA
j_gene: TRBJ1-2
abundance: many
v_gene: TRBV7-2
CDR3nt: TGTGCCAGCAGCCATTGGGACGGGGGCACCTATGGCTACACCTTC
CDR3aa: CASSHWDGGTYGYTF

d_gene: NA
j_gene: TRBJ2-1
abundance: many
v_gene: TRBV10-3
CDR3nt: TGTGCCATCAGTGAGCCCGGGACTGCTTTGAACAATGAGCAGTTCTTC
CDR3aa: CAISEPGTALNNEQFF

d_gene: NA
j_gene: TRBJ2-7
abundance: many
v_gene: TRBV6-1
CDR3nt: TGTGCCAGCAGACCCAGGGAGGCCCGCTACGAGCAGTACTTC
CDR3aa: CASRPREARYEQYF

d_gene: TRBD2
j_gene: TRBJ2-1
abundance: NA
v_gene: TRBV5-6
CDR3nt: TGTGCCAGCAGCCGCGGACTAGCGGGAGTACGGGAGCAGTTCTTC
CDR3aa: CASSRGLAGVREQFF

d_gene: NA
j_gene: TRBJ2-6
abundance: NA
v_gene: TRBV7-9
CDR3nt: TGTGCCAGCAGTTTGGGGGATGCTGGGGCCAACGTCCTGACTTTC
CDR3aa: CASSLGDAGANVLTF

d_gene: NA
j_gene: TRBJ2-7
abundance: many
v_gene: TRBV2
CDR3nt: TGTGCCACCGGGGACGACTCCTACGAGCAGTACTTC
CDR3aa: CATGDDSYEQYF

d_gene: NA
j_gene: TRBJ2-2
abundance: NA
v_gene: TRBV9
CDR3nt: TGTGCCAGCAGCGGATTCGCCTTGACACCCGGGGAGCTGTTTTTT
CDR3aa: CASSGFALTPGELFF

d_gene: NA
j_gene: TRBJ2-3
abundance: many
v_gene: TRBV30
CDR3nt: TGTGCCTGGAGCTCTCTAGATACGCAGTATTTT
CDR3aa: CAWSSLDTQYF

d_gene: TRBD2
j_gene: TRBJ2-7
abundance: NA
v_gene: TRBV28
CDR3nt: TGTGCCAGCAGTTTTTCACCGGGACTAGCGTCTCCTAAATCCTACGAGCAGTACTTC
CDR3aa: CASSFSPGLASPKSYEQYF